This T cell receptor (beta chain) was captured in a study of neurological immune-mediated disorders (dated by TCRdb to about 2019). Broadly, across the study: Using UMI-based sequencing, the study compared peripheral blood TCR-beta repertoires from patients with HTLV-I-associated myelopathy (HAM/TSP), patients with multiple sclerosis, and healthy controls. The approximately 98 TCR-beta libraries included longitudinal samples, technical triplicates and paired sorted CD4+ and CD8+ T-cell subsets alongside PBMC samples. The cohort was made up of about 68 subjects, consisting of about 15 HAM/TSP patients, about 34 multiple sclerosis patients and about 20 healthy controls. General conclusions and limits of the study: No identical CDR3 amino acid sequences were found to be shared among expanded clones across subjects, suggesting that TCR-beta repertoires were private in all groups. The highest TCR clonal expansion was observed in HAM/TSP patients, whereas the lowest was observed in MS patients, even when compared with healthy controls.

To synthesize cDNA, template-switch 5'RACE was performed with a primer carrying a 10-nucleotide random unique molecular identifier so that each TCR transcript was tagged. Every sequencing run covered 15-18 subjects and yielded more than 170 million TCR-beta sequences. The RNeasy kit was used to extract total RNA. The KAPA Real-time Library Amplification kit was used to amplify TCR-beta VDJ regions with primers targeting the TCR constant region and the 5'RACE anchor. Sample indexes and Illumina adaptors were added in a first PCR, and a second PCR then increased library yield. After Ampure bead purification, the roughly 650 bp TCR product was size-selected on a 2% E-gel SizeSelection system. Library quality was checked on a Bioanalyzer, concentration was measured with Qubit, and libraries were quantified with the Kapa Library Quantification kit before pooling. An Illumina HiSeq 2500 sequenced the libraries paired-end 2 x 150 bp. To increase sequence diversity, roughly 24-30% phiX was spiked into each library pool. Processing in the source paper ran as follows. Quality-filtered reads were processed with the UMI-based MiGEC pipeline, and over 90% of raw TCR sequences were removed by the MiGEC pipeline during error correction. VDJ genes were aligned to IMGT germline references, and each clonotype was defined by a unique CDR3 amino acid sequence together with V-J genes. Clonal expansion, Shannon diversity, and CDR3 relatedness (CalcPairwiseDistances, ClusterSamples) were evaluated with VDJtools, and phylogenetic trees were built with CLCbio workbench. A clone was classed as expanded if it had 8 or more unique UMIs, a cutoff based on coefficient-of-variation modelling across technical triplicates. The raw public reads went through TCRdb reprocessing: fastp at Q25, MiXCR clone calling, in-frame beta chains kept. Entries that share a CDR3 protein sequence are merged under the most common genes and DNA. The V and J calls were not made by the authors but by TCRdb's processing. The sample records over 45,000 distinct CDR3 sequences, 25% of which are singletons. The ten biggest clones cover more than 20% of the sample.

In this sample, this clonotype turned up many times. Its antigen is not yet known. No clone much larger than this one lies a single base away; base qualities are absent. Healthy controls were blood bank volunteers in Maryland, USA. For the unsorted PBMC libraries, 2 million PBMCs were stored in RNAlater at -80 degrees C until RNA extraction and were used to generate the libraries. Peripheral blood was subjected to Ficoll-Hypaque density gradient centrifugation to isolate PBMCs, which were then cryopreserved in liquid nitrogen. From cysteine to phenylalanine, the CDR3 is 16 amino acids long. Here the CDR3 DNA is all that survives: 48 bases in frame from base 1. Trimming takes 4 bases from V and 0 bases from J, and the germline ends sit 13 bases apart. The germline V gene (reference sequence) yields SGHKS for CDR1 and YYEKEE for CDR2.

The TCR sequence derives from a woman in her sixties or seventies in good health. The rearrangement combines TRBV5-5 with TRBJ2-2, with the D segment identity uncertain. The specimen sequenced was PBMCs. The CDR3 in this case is CASSRWTSANTGELFF. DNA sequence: TGTGCCAGCAGCAGATGGACCTCCGCGAACACCGGGGAGCTGTTTTTT.